This T cell receptor beta chain was observed in a study of a mutant IDH1 vaccine in newly diagnosed glioma. At the level of the study: Vaccinations were initiated 4-6 weeks following radiotherapy alone, or were given together with temozolomide cycles. Radiotherapy, temozolomide, or both had been given previously, and both were given to most. Scheduled at week 35, visit V12 preceded visit V13, held at week 47.

The sample's time point: week 35, safety follow-up. Topical imiquimod accompanied each vaccine dose, which consisted of 300 ug of mutant IDH1 20-mer peptide. The patients received vaccinations eight times, in weeks 1, 3, 5, 7, 11, 15, 19 and 23. V lost 3 bases, J lost 1 base, and 4 bases stayed unmatched. The length of the CDR3 is 15 residues. Germline CDR1 is SGHKS and CDR2 is YYEKEE (reference sequence). About this clone: What it binds is unknown.

Only in-frame clones appear in the TCRdb table, and some are missing; sequencing was by immunoSEQ multiplex PCR. This sample carries about 60,000 clones, 85% to 90% of them seen once, and the ten largest clones take about 1.6%. The sequence was collected from a man aged 40-50 years with glioma. The sample here was PBMCs, taken from a glioma patient whose treatment included an IDH1 peptide vaccine. The chain employs TRBV5-5 and TRBJ1-1; 9 nucleotides agree with TRBD1. This CDR3 is CASSSRDRENTEAFF. The CDR3 DNA sequence: TGTGCCAGCAGCTCGAGGGACAGGGAGAACACTGAAGCTTTCTTT.